This TCR beta chain stems from a study of blood T cell repertoires in COVID-19. Study details: T cells, B-cell-depleted T cells, or PBMCs provided the cDNA or gDNA that served as material.

Germline CDR1 is MNHEY and CDR2 is SMNVEV (reference sequence). V lost 5 bases and J lost 5, with 18 bases in between. The CDR3 is 15 amino acids. Sequencing used immunoSEQ multiplex PCR; TCRdb keeps in-frame clones, though not all of them. The sample yields over 110,000 clones, under 90% seen once. This receptor was identified in a man over 45 in a cohort exposed to, infected with or recovered from COVID-19 (not recorded which). This chain joins TRBV27 and TRBJ1-1, with D possibly matching TRBD1 (5 bases). What was sequenced was PBMCs or T cells enriched from blood (not recorded which). CDR3 sequence (DNA): TGTGCCAGCAGTAGGGACTCAGGGCGGGGGACTGAAGCTTTCTTT. Residues: CASSRDSGRGTEAFF.